A single sample gave rise to the 31 T cell receptor beta chains below, sequenced in a study of blood T cells in healthy people across ages. With a J-beta primer mix and a sample-barcoded 5' primer, a second PCR ran 7 to 11 cycles. TCRdb reprocessed the 5' RACE reads via MiXCR and lists one record per CDR3 protein. Of 750,000 or so distinct CDR3 sequences listed, just under 25% are singletons. This same sample was also part of a study on T cells of mothers and their children.

The material sequenced was blood. These receptor sequences come from a boy aged 5 to 17 in good health.

This clonotype appeared a few times. The chain couples TRBV27 to TRBJ2-1; 9 nucleotides agree with TRBD2. Losses at the gene ends were 8 bases for V and 8 bases for J; bases not matched to a gene: 7. This CDR3 region has 13 residues. Germline V gives CDR1 MNHEY, CDR2 SMNVEV (reference sequence). The CDR3 region is CASGLAGLYEQFF. CDR3 bases: TGTGCCAGCGGGCTAGCGGGACTCTATGAGCAGTTCTTC.

This sequence joins TRBV9 and TRBJ1-2, with D hard to call. In germline, CDR1 is SGDLS, CDR2 YYNGEE. This CDR3 contains 13 residues. The V gene lost 0 bases and the J gene lost 3 bases, with 6 bases spanning the gap. CDR3 coding DNA: TGTGCCAGCAGCGTAGCCCAGGACTATGGCTACACCTTC. This sequence encodes CASSVAQDYGYTF.

This clonotype was found a few times. V gene TRBV27 combines with J gene TRBJ1-6; 9 bases align to TRBD1. The germline CDR1 and CDR2 sequences are MNHEY and SMNVEV (reference sequence). The junction had 9 bases not matched to a gene; V was cut back by 5 bases and J by 10 bases. The CDR3 contains 15 residues. This CDR3 reads CASSTGTGSSSPLHF. In DNA, the CDR3 is TGTGCCAGCAGTACCGGGACAGGGTCGAGCTCACCCCTCCACTTT.

This clonotype came up once. The J gene is TRBJ2-5, the V gene TRBV9; tentative D call: TRBD2 (6 bases). Trimming took 5 bases from V and 4 from J, leaving 15 bases between them. The CDR3 is made up of 14 amino acids. The germline gives CDR1 SGDLS, CDR2 YYNGEE. CDR3 in DNA: TGTGCCAGCAGTCACTCCGGGACTGCAGAGACCCAGTACTTC. Translated, it gives CASSHSGTAETQYF.

Worth noting for this clonotype: The junction departs from the called germline gene at one end, perhaps through a read error. V and J are TRBV11-2 and TRBJ2-5; 7 bases line up with TRBD2. This CDR3 is built from 11 residues. CDR1 and CDR2 from the germline V gene are SGHAT and FQNNGV. In DNA form, the CDR3 reads TGTGCCAGCAGCCCCGGGACTACTTTGTTCTTC. Protein sequence: CASSPGTTLFF. The full variable domain, rest sourced from reference TRBV11-2 and TRBJ2-5, is EAGVAQSPRYKIIEKRQSVAFWCNPISGHATLYWYQQILGQGPKLLIQFQNNGVVDDSQLPKDRFSAERLKGVDSTLKIQPAKLEDSAVYLCASSPGTTLFFGPGTRLLVL.

The rearrangement joins TRBV20-1 to TRBJ2-1, with 7 positions matching TRBD1. The CDR3 length is 13 residues. After removal of 1 base from V and 10 bases from J, the junction contained 7 bases not matched to a gene. Germline CDR1 and CDR2: DFQATT and SNEGSKA (reference sequence). CDR3 amino acids: CSARAGDSTEQFF. CDR3 DNA sequence: TGCAGTGCTAGAGCCGGGGACAGCACGGAGCAGTTCTTC.

This clonotype was seen more than once but under ten times. The chain employs TRBV5-1 and TRBJ2-5, with D possibly being TRBD1 (5 bases). TRBJ2-1 matches the DNA end more closely, so the J call is doubtful. From germline, CDR1 is SGHRS and CDR2 YFSETQ. This CDR3 comprises 16 residues. CDR3 coding DNA: TGCGCCAGCAGCCGAGGCGAGTTGGCAGGGTGGAATGAGCAGTTCTTC. It specifies CASSRGELAGWNEQFF.

The J gene is TRBJ2-7, the V gene TRBV7-9; D not certain. The V end was cut by 1 base, the J end by 2 bases, with 12 bases between. This CDR3 has 15 residues. CDR1 and CDR2 from the germline V gene are SEHNR and FQNEAQ (reference sequence). In DNA, the CDR3 is TGTGCCAGCAGCTTAGAGAGCCGGGTCCCCTACGAGCAGTACTTC. It encodes CASSLESRVPYEQYF.

This clonotype appeared a few times. The gene calls are TRBV14 and TRBJ1-2; 7 nucleotides agree with TRBD1. The germline V gene encodes CDR1 SGHDN and CDR2 FVKESK. Trimming took 4 bases from V and 5 from J; bases not matched to a gene: 10. The CDR3 runs to 15 residues. CDR3 in DNA: TGTGCCAGCAGCCCCAAGCGACAGGGAATATATGGCTACACCTTC. It is translated as CASSPKRQGIYGYTF.

There are a few counts of this clonotype. This chain's CDR3 is CASSWGPGEQYF. In DNA, the CDR3 is TGTGCCAGCAGCTGGGGACCAGGCGAGCAGTACTTC. The chain uses TRBV7-9 and TRBJ2-7; the D call may be TRBD1 or TRBD2 (5 bases each). This CDR3 is 12 amino acids long. The germline V and J ends were trimmed by 4 bases and 6 bases, with 10 bases remaining between them. CDR1 SEHNR and CDR2 FQNEAQ come from the germline V gene (reference sequence).

The CDR3 DNA follows: TGCAGCGTTGGATGGGCGGGCATTCAGTACTTC. Its translation: CSVGWAGIQYF. The chain recombines TRBV29-1 with TRBJ2-4, with D perhaps TRBD2 (5 bases). This CDR3 comprises 11 residues. Germline V gene data show CDR1 as SQVTM and CDR2 as ANQGSEA. Trimming stripped 4 bases from V and 9 bases from J, with 10 bases between.

This rearrangement joins TRBV5-1 to TRBJ2-7; the D gene is possibly TRBD2 (6 bases). Germline V gene data show CDR1 as SGHRS and CDR2 as YFSETQ. There are 14 residues in the CDR3. Trimming left V 2 bases short and J 3 bases short, with 12 bases between. In DNA form, the CDR3 reads TGCGCCAGCAGCTTAGGAGGGGTCAACTACGAGCAGTACTTC. This gives the protein CASSLGGVNYEQYF.

This clonotype has more than one count but fewer than ten. The chain uses TRBV9 and TRBJ2-1; 7 bases are a match to TRBD2. This CDR3 has 14 amino acids. Germline V gene sequence: CDR1 SGDLS, CDR2 YYNGEE. Germline trimming cut 3 bases from V and 6 bases from J; bases unmatched to any gene: 6. CDR3 region: CASSDGGGFNEQFF. The DNA for the CDR3 is TGTGCCAGCAGCGATGGGGGAGGGTTCAATGAGCAGTTCTTC.

This CDR3 is CAISDPGTSGIQETQYF. CDR3 bases: TGTGCCATCAGTGATCCCGGGACTAGCGGGATTCAAGAGACCCAGTACTTC. V and J are TRBV10-3 and TRBJ2-5, with 13 nucleotides matching TRBD2. V lost 3 bases and J lost 2; bases outside the gene matches: 6. The V gene's germline CDR1 is ENHRY and CDR2 SYGVKD. This CDR3 has 17 residues.

In this sample, this clonotype turned up many times. The chain couples TRBV18 to TRBJ1-4; D is perhaps TRBD1 (6 bases). CDR1 and CDR2 from the germline V gene are KGHSH and LQKENI. The germline V and J ends were trimmed by 3 bases and 6 bases, with 8 bases remaining between them. The CDR3 sequence is 13 residues long. This chain's CDR3 is CASSPRTDEKLFF. The CDR3, as DNA: TGTGCCAGCTCACCGAGGACAGATGAAAAACTGTTTTTT. Full variable domain (rest looked up from reference TRBV18 and TRBJ1-4): NAGVMQNPRHLVRRRGQEARLRCSPMKGHSHVYWYRQLPEEGLKFMVYLQKENIIDESGMPKERFSAEFPKEGPSILRIQQVVRGDSAAYFCASSPRTDEKLFFGSGTQLSVL.

J is TRBJ2-3 and V is TRBV3-1; 8 bases are a match to TRBD1. Germline assignment: CDR1 LGHDT and CDR2 YNNKEL (reference sequence). The CDR3 is 14 residues long. V shed 4 bases and J 3 bases; nucleotides not matched to a gene: 3. CDR3 protein: CASSPRTGTDTQYF. Written as DNA, the CDR3 is TGTGCCAGCAGCCCGCGGACAGGGACAGATACGCAGTATTTT.

The chain combines TRBV7-3 with TRBJ1-1; a weak D match, TRBD1 (5 bases). CDR1 SGHTA and CDR2 FQGTGA come from the germline V gene. V lost 4 bases, J lost 3 bases, and 9 bases lay in between. CDR3 length: 13 residues. CDR3 residues: CASSWDVYTEAFF. The CDR3 bases are TGTGCCAGCAGCTGGGACGTTTACACTGAAGCTTTCTTT.

This clonotype was seen more than once but under ten times. The rearrangement links TRBV4-3 to TRBJ2-1, with TRBD2 as a possible D gene (6 bases). Germline CDR1 LGHNA, CDR2 YSLEER. This CDR3 is built from 16 residues. Trimming left V 5 bases short and J 1 base short, with 15 bases between. The CDR3 DNA follows: TGCGCCAGCAGCGCCCATGGGACTTCTTCCTACAATGAGCAGTTCTTC. Residues: CASSAHGTSSYNEQFF.

This clonotype occurred a few times. J is TRBJ2-2 and V is TRBV20-1; no reliable D call. Germline CDR1 reads DFQATT; CDR2 reads SNEGSKA (reference sequence). V lost 0 bases and J 2 bases, leaving 19 bases between the germline ends. The CDR3 spans 18 residues. For the CDR3, the DNA is TGCAGTGCTAGAGAAGGTCGACCAACCCGAATTAACACCGGGGAGCTGTTTTTT. Its translation is CSAREGRPTRINTGELFF.

This clonotype was counted once. V gene TRBV12-3 or TRBV12-4 combines with J gene TRBJ1-1; no definite D call. This CDR3 comprises 14 residues. V was trimmed by 6 bases and J by 0 bases, leaving 11 bases between them. The CDR3 sequence: CASSKAGVNTEAFF. The CDR3 region has the DNA TGTGCCAGCAGCAAGGCGGGTGTGAACACTGAAGCTTTCTTT.

This rearrangement joins TRBV29-1 to TRBJ1-1, with 8 bases lining up with TRBD1. With V trimmed by 4 bases and J by 1 base, 8 bases remained unmatched. The CDR3 runs 15 residues. CDR1 is SQVTM and CDR2 is ANQGSEA in the germline V gene. The CDR3 loop reads CSVVPGQATNTEAFF. DNA of the CDR3: TGCAGCGTTGTGCCGGGACAGGCAACGAACACTGAAGCTTTCTTT. Complete variable domain (other parts from reference TRBV29-1 and TRBJ1-1): SAVISQKPSRDICQRGTSLTIQCQVDSQVTMMFWYRQQPGQSLTLIATANQGSEATYESGFVIDKFPISRPNLTFSTLTVSNMSPEDSSIYLCSVVPGQATNTEAFFGQGTRLTVV.

This clonotype was counted a few times. The rearrangement uses TRBV28 and TRBJ2-7; no clear D gene. V lost 3 bases, J lost 2 bases, and 11 bases lay in between. The germline V gene encodes CDR1 MDHEN and CDR2 SYDVKM. The CDR3 spans 14 residues. The CDR3: CASSFRIGPYEQYF. The CDR3 bases are TGTGCCAGCAGTTTTCGGATAGGCCCCTACGAGCAGTACTTC. The full variable domain, in which reference TRBV28 and TRBJ2-7 provide the parts outside the CDR3, is DVKVTQSSRYLVKRTGEKVFLECVQDMDHENMFWYRQDPGLGLRLIYFSYDVKMKEKGDIPEGYSVSREKKERFSLILESASTNQTSMYLCASSFRIGPYEQYFGPGTRLTVT.

This clonotype was seen a handful of times. The DNA of the CDR3 is TGCAGCGCTCAGCAGGGGGGCTACAATGAGCAGTTCTTC. It is translated as CSAQQGGYNEQFF. This chain links TRBV29-1 with TRBJ2-1, with D perhaps matching TRBD1 (7 bases). The V and J ends lost 7 bases and 3 bases respectively, with 13 bases between them. The CDR3 loop spans 13 amino acids. Germline assignment: CDR1 SQVTM and CDR2 ANQGSEA.

The chain has TRBV5-6 and TRBJ2-1; no clear D. The germline gives CDR1 SGHDT, CDR2 YYEEEE. CDR3 size: 15 residues. Trimming took 0 bases from V and 2 from J, leaving 9 bases between them. As DNA, the CDR3 is TGTGCCAGCAGCTTGGCGACAACGACCTACAATGAGCAGTTCTTC. Its translation is CASSLATTTYNEQFF.

There are a few counts of this clonotype. The chain recombines TRBV7-9 with TRBJ2-1, with 13 bases aligning to TRBD2. The CDR3 sequence is 16 residues long. The germline CDR1 and CDR2 sequences are SEHNR and FQNEAQ (reference sequence). V dropped 3 bases and J dropped 5; count of bases not matched to a gene: 4. The CDR3 here is CASSFPTSGGNNEQFF. CDR3 nucleotide sequence: TGTGCCAGCAGCTTCCCGACTAGCGGGGGGAACAATGAGCAGTTCTTC.

The rearrangement uses TRBV11-1 and TRBJ2-1; 9 positions agree with TRBD2. The J call is uncertain, as TRBJ2-5 better fits the DNA end. CDR3 length: 15 residues. Germline CDR1 and CDR2: SGHAT and FQDESV (reference sequence). This chain's CDR3 is CASSPTSGEQETQYF. The CDR3 region has the DNA TGTGCCAGCAGCCCGACTAGCGGAGAACAAGAGACCCAGTACTTC.

This chain uses TRBV7-9 with TRBJ2-5; tentatively, D is TRBD1 (6 bases). Judging by the DNA end, TRBJ2-1 fits better; the J call may be wrong. This CDR3 contains 12 residues. The V gene's germline CDR1 is SEHNR and CDR2 FQNEAQ (reference sequence). CDR3 residues: CASMFRGNEQFF. The CDR3 DNA reads as TGTGCCAGCATGTTTAGGGGGAATGAGCAGTTCTTC.

The V and J genes are TRBV7-2 and TRBJ2-7; 9 bases match TRBD2. The CDR3 runs 16 residues. From germline, CDR1 is SGHTA and CDR2 FQGNSA. The trim removed 1 base at V and 0 bases at J, leaving 4 bases unmatched. The CDR3 region is CASSLGLADISYEQYF. CDR3 DNA sequence: TGTGCCAGCAGCTTAGGACTAGCGGATATCTCCTACGAGCAGTACTTC.

The chain combines TRBV9 with TRBJ1-1, with D possibly matching TRBD1 (5 bases). Germline V CDR1 and CDR2: SGDLS, YYNGEE. The CDR3 is 14 amino acids. V shed 4 bases and J shed 0 bases, with 10 bases lying between them. This CDR3 reads CASSIGVMNTEAFF. CDR3 bases: TGTGCCAGCAGCATAGGGGTAATGAACACTGAAGCTTTCTTT.

This clonotype was counted between two and nine times. The rearrangement links TRBV15 to TRBJ2-7, with D unclear. The V end lost 4 bases, the J end lost 7 bases, and 14 bases lay between the germline ends. Germline V lookup: CDR1 LNHNV, CDR2 YYDKDF (reference sequence). CDR3 size: 13 residues. The CDR3 DNA is TGTGCCACCAGCACCGAGACCTTGGGGGAGCAGTACTTC. It codes for CATSTETLGEQYF.

The rearrangement joins TRBV6-6 to TRBJ1-1, with 7 bases that match TRBD1. Trimming at V came to 7 bases and at J to 0 bases, leaving 11 bases not matched to a gene. Germline V gives CDR1 MNHNY, CDR2 SVGAGI (reference sequence). This CDR3 comprises 16 residues. CDR3 in DNA: TGTGCCAGCACCGTGACAGGGCCGACCATGAACACTGAAGCTTTCTTT. It translates to CASTVTGPTMNTEAFF.